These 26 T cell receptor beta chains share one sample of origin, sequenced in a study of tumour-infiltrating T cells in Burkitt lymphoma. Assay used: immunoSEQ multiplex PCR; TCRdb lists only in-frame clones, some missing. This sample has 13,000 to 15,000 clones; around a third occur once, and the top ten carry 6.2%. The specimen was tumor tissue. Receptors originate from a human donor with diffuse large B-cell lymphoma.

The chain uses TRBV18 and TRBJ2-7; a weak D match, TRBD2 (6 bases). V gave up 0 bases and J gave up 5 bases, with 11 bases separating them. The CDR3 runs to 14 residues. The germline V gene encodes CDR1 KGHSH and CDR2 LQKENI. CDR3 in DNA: TGTGCCAGCTCACCACCCTCGAGGAGGGACGAGCAGTACTTC. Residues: CASSPPSRRDEQYF. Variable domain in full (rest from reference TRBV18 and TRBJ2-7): NAGVMQNPRHLVRRRGQEARLRCSPMKGHSHVYWYRQLPEEGLKFMVYLQKENIIDESGMPKERFSAEFPKEGPSILRIQQVVRGDSAAYFCASSPPSRRDEQYFGPGTRLTVT.

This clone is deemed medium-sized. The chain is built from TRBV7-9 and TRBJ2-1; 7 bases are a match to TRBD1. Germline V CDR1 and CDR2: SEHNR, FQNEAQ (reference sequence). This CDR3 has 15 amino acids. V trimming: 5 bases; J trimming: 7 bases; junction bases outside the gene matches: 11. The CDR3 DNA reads TGTGCCAGCAGCCCAAGATGGGCCAGGGGGAATGAGCAGTTCTTC. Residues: CASSPRWARGNEQFF.

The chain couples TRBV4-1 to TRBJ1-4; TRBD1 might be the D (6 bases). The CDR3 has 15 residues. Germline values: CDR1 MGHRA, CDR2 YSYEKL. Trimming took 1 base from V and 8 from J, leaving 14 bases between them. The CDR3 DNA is TGCGCCAGCAGCCAAGTGGGAGAGGGGGGAGAAAAACTGTTTTTT. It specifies CASSQVGEGGEKLFF.

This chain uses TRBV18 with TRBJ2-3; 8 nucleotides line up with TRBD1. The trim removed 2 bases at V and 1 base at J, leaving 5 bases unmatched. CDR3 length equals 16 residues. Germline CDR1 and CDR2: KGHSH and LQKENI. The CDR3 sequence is CASSPGSRGRTDTQYF. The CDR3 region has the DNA TGTGCCAGCTCACCAGGTTCCAGGGGGCGCACAGATACGCAGTATTTT.

The CDR3, as DNA: TGTGCCAGCAGTTTTGGGGGCGCACAGCCCCAGCATTTT. This sequence encodes CASSFGGAQPQHF. The chain carries TRBV27 and TRBJ1-5, with a possible D match to TRBD1 (6 bases). Trimming stripped 3 bases from V and 7 bases from J, with 10 bases between. Germline CDR1 is MNHEY and CDR2 is SMNVEV (reference sequence). The CDR3 spans 13 residues.

CDR3 bases: TGTGCCAGCAGCAAAGAGGGGGAAAATTGGGACGAGCAGTACTTC. Protein product: CASSKEGENWDEQYF. This chain uses TRBV21-1 with TRBJ2-7; TRBD1 is the table's D call, not checked against the DNA. TRBV21-1 has pseudogene status. CDR3 size: 15 residues.

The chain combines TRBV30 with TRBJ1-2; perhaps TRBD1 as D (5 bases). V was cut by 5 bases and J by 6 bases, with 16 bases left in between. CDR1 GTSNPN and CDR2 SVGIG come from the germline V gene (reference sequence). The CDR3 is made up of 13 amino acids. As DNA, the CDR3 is TGTGCCTGGGGGACCGGAAGATACAATGGCTACACCTTC. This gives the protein CAWGTGRYNGYTF. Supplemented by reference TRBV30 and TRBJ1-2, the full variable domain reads SQTIHQWPATLVQPVGSPLSLECTVEGTSNPNLYWYRQAAGRGLQLLFYSVGIGQISSEVPQNLSASRPQDRQFILSSKKLLLSDSGFYLCAWGTGRYNGYTFGSGTRLTVV.

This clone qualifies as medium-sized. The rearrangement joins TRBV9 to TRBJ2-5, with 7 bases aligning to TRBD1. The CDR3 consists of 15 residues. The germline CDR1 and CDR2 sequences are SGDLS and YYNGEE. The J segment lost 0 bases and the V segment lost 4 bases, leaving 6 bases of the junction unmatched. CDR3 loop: CASSPKTGYQETQYF. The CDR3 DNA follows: TGTGCCAGCAGCCCTAAGACAGGGTACCAAGAGACCCAGTACTTC.

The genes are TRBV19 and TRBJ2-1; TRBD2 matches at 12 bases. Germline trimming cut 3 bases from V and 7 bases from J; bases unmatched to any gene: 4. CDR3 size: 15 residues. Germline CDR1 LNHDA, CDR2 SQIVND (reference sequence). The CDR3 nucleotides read TGTGCCAGTAGTATCCTAGCGGGAGGGATGAATGAGCAGTTCTTC. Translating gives CASSILAGGMNEQFF.

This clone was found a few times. The CDR3, as DNA: TGTGCCAGCAGCTCGACAGGATCGGCCGGAAACACCATATATTTT. It codes for CASSSTGSAGNTIYF. The rearrangement uses TRBV7-9 and TRBJ1-3; D may be TRBD1 (6 bases). The V gene lost 4 bases and the J gene lost 4 bases, with 14 bases spanning the gap. The CDR3 loop spans 15 amino acids. Germline assignment: CDR1 SEHNR and CDR2 FQNEAQ (reference sequence).

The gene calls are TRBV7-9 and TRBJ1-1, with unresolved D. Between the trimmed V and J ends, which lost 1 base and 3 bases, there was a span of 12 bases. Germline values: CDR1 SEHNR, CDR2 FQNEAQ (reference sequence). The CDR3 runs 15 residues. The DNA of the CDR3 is TGTGCCAGCAGCTTAGAGCACCCTGGGGACACTGAAGCTTTCTTT. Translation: CASSLEHPGDTEAFF.

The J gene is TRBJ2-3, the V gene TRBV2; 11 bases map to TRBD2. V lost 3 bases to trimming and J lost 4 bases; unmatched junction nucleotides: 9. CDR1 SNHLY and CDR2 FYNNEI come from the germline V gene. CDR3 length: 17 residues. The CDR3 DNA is TGTGCCAGCAGTGAGGAACTAGCGGGAGCATGGGCAGATACGCAGTATTTT. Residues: CASSEELAGAWADTQYF.

CDR3 in amino acids: CASSVNPTEVTGHYEQYF. The CDR3 DNA is TGTGCCAGCAGCGTAAATCCGACGGAGGTCACAGGGCACTACGAGCAGTACTTC. The chain employs TRBV9 and TRBJ2-7; D possibly corresponds to TRBD1 (6 bases). Germline V gene data show CDR1 as SGDLS and CDR2 as YYNGEE. Trimming removed 1 base at V and 3 bases at J, with 23 bases between. The CDR3 sequence is 18 residues long.

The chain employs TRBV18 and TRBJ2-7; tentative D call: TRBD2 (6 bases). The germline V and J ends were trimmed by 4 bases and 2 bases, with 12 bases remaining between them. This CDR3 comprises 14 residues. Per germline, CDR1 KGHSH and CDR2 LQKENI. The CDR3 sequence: CASSQGGKTYEQYF. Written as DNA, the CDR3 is TGTGCCAGCTCACAGGGAGGCAAGACCTACGAGCAGTACTTC.

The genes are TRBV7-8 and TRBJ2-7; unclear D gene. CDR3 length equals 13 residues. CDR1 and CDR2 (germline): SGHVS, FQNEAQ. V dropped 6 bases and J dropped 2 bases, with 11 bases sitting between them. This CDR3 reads CASRGSPTYEQYF. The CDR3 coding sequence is TGTGCCAGCAGAGGGTCGCCGACCTACGAGCAGTACTTC.

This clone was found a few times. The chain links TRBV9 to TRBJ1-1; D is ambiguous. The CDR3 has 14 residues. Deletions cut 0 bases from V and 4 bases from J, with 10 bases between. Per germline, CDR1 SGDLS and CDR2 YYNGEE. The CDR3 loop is CASSVEVSRTEAFF. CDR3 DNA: TGTGCCAGCAGCGTAGAGGTGAGTCGCACTGAAGCTTTCTTT.

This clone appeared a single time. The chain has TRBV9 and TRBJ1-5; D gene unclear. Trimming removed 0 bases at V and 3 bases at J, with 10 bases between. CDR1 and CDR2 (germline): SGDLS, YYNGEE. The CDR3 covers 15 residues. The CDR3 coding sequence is TGTGCCAGCAGCGTAGGTGGCAGCACCAATCAGCCCCAGCATTTT. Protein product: CASSVGGSTNQPQHF. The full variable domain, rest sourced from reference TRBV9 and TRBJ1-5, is DSGVTQTPKHLITATGQRVTLRCSPRSGDLSVYWYQQSLDQGLQFLIQYYNGEERAKGNILERFSAQQFPDLHSELNLSSLELGDSALYFCASSVGGSTNQPQHFGDGTRLSIL.

DNA of the CDR3: TGTGCCAGCAGCAAAGGTCGTACAGAGACCCAGTACTTC. As protein: CASSKGRTETQYF. V and J are TRBV21-1 and TRBJ2-5. TRBV21-1 represents a pseudogene. There are 13 residues in the CDR3.

In DNA, the CDR3 is TGTGCCAGCAGCTTGGCGGGAGTCGGATACAATGAGCAGTTCTTC. It yields the protein CASSLAGVGYNEQFF. V usage is TRBV11-2 and J usage is TRBJ2-1, with 7 bases that match TRBD2. Germline V gene lookup returns CDR1 SGHAT and CDR2 FQNNGV. Trimming at V came to 3 bases and at J to 4 bases, leaving 6 bases not matched to a gene. This CDR3 has 15 residues.

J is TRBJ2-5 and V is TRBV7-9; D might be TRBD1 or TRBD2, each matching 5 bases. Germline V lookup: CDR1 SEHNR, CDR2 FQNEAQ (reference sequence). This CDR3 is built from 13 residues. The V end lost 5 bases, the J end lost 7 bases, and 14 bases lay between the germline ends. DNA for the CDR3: TGTGCCAGCAGCCCCCGGGGCCTGGGGACCCAGTACTTC. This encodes CASSPRGLGTQYF.

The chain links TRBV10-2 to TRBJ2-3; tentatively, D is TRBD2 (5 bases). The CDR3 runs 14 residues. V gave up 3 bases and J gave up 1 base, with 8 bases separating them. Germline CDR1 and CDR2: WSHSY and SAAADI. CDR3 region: CASSDSGGTDTQYF. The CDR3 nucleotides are TGCGCCAGCAGTGACAGCGGAGGCACAGATACGCAGTATTTT.

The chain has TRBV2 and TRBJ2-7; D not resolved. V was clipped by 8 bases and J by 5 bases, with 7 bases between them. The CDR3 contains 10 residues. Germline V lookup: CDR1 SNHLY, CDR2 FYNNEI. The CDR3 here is CASGLNEQYF. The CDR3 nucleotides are TGTGCCAGCGGATTGAACGAGCAGTACTTC. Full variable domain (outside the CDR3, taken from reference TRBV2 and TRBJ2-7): EPEVTQTPSHQVTQMGQEVILRCVPISNHLYFYWYRQILGQKVEFLVSFYNNEISEKSEIFDDQFSVERPDGSNFTLKIRSTKLEDSAMYFCASGLNEQYFGPGTRLTVT.

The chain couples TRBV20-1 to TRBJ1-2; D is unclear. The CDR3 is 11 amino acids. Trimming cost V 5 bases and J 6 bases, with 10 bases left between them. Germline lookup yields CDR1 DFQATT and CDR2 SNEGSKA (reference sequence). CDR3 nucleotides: TGCAGTGCTCCTATAGGGAATGGCTACACCTTC. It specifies CSAPIGNGYTF.

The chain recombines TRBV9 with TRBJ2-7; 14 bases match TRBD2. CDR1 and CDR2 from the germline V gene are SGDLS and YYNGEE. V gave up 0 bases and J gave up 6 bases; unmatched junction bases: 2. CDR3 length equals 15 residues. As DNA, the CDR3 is TGTGCCAGCAGCGTAGATGGGACTAGCGGGAGCGAGCAGTACTTC. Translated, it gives CASSVDGTSGSEQYF.

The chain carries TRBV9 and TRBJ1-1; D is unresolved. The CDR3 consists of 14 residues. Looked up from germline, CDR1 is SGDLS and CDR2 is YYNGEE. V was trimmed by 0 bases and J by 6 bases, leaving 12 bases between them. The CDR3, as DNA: TGTGCCAGCAGCGTAGTTCCGGGGAGAGCTGAAGCTTTCTTT. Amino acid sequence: CASSVVPGRAEAFF. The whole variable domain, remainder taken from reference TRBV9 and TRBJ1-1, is DSGVTQTPKHLITATGQRVTLRCSPRSGDLSVYWYQQSLDQGLQFLIQYYNGEERAKGNILERFSAQQFPDLHSELNLSSLELGDSALYFCASSVVPGRAEAFFGQGTRLTVV.

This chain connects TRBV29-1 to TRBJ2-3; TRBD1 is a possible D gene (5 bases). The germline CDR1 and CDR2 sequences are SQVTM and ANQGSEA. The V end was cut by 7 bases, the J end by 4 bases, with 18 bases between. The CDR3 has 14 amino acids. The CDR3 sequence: CSGTRSRAPDTQYF. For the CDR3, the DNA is TGCAGCGGAACTCGTTCCAGGGCCCCAGATACGCAGTATTTT.